These 30 T cell receptor beta chains came from one sample sequenced in a study of shared clonotypes between healthy human individuals. Terminally differentiated effector memory CD45RA+ cells were left out of the naive CD8 fraction, which was CD45RO-negative and positively selected for CCR7. Profiled with immunoSEQ multiplex PCR; TCRdb holds only in-frame clones, not every one. The sample includes around 2,000,000 clones, under 95% of them seen just once. Sequenced: naive CD8+ T cells from PBMCs. The receptors were gathered from a man aged 18 to 30 in good health. Some clones in this sample may be carry-over from other donors' samples.

The CDR3: CASSQKTWATGELFF. The CDR3 DNA reads TGCGCCAGCAGCCAAAAGACTTGGGCGACCGGGGAGCTGTTTTTT. The chain combines TRBV4-3 with TRBJ2-2; D remains ambiguous. V lost 2 bases and J lost 5, with 12 bases in between. Germline V gene lookup returns CDR1 LGHNA and CDR2 YSLEER. The CDR3 consists of 15 residues.

This chain links TRBV15 with TRBJ2-7, with a tentative D call TRBD1 (6 bases). V gave up 5 bases and J gave up 4 bases, with 18 bases separating them. From germline, CDR1 is LNHNV and CDR2 YYDKDF (reference sequence). This CDR3 has 15 residues. CDR3 residues: CATSVALTGRYEQYF. The DNA for the CDR3 is TGTGCCACCAGCGTAGCTCTGACAGGCCGATACGAGCAGTACTTC. Complete variable domain (other parts from reference TRBV15 and TRBJ2-7): DAMVIQNPRYQVTQFGKPVTLSCSQTLNHNVMYWYQQKSSQAPKLLFHYYDKDFNNEADTPDNFQSRRPNTSFCFLDIRSPGLGDTAMYLCATSVALTGRYEQYFGPGTRLTVT.

The CDR3 region has the DNA TGTGCCAGCAGCCAAGAGTGGTACGGGCTCGACACTGAAGCTTTCTTT. As protein: CASSQEWYGLDTEAFF. The V gene is TRBV14, the J gene TRBJ1-1; D is unresolved. There are 16 residues in the CDR3. Germline-derived CDR1 and CDR2 are SGHDN and FVKESK. V gave up 0 bases and J gave up 3 bases, with 14 bases separating them.

The CDR3 region is CASSERTSVQETQYF. CDR3 bases: TGTGCCAGCAGCGAGCGGACTAGCGTTCAAGAGACCCAGTACTTC. This chain uses TRBV9 with TRBJ2-5; the match to TRBD2 covers 9 bases. From germline, CDR1 is SGDLS and CDR2 YYNGEE. The CDR3 is made up of 15 amino acids. V lost 3 bases, J lost 2 bases, and 5 bases stayed unmatched.

In regard to this clone: The identical CDR3 is also encoded by other nucleotide sequences in the sample. The chain is built from TRBV28 and TRBJ1-5, with no clear D. Germline-derived CDR1 and CDR2 are MDHEN and SYDVKM. V gave up 3 bases and J gave up 3 bases, with 9 bases separating them. The CDR3 sequence is 14 residues long. The CDR3 spells CASSFVGSNQPQHF. The CDR3 bases are TGTGCCAGCAGTTTCGTGGGTTCCAATCAGCCCCAGCATTTT.

The chain couples TRBV15 to TRBJ1-1; D uncertain. This CDR3 comprises 13 residues. The germline V and J ends were trimmed by 5 bases and 5 bases, with 12 bases remaining between them. CDR1 LNHNV and CDR2 YYDKDF come from the germline V gene (reference sequence). CDR3 bases: TGTGCCACCAGCCCCCGCTCTTTTACTGAAGCTTTCTTT. The encoded protein is CATSPRSFTEAFF.

The chain links TRBV27 to TRBJ2-2; 11 positions match TRBD2. CDR1 and CDR2 (germline): MNHEY, SMNVEV (reference sequence). The CDR3 contains 15 residues. V trimming: 7 bases; J trimming: 5 bases; junction bases outside the gene matches: 6. For the CDR3, the DNA is TGTGCCAGCACCTTAGCGGGAGGGACAACCGGGGAGCTGTTTTTT. Its translation is CASTLAGGTTGELFF.

V gene TRBV7-8 combines with J gene TRBJ2-7; 8 bases are shared with TRBD1. Germline V gene data show CDR1 as SGHVS and CDR2 as FQNEAQ. The J segment lost 6 bases and the V segment lost 0 bases, leaving 7 bases of the junction unmatched. The CDR3 extends over 15 amino acids. The CDR3 here is CASSLAWTGFSEQYF. CDR3 nucleotides: TGTGCCAGCAGCTTAGCGTGGACAGGGTTCTCCGAGCAGTACTTC.

This clone was observed once. The CDR3 region has the DNA TGCGCCAGCAGCCAAGATCGAATTAAAGCGGGTTTACATGGCTACACCTTC. Protein product: CASSQDRIKAGLHGYTF. The V call is TRBV4-1, the J call TRBJ1-2, with D unresolved. Per the germline V gene, CDR1 is MGHRA and CDR2 is YSYEKL. V gave up 0 bases and J gave up 6 bases, with 20 bases separating them. This CDR3 has 17 amino acids.

This sequence joins TRBV11-2 and TRBJ1-5, with D unclear. This CDR3 comprises 13 residues. Trimming left V 1 base short and J 11 bases short, with 12 bases between. Germline CDR1 is SGHAT and CDR2 is FQNNGV. This CDR3 is CASSLAPGGTQHF. The CDR3 nucleotides are TGTGCCAGCAGCTTAGCGCCTGGTGGGACCCAGCATTTT. Using reference TRBV11-2 and TRBJ1-5 for the parts outside the CDR3, the full variable domain is EAGVAQSPRYKIIEKRQSVAFWCNPISGHATLYWYQQILGQGPKLLIQFQNNGVVDDSQLPKDRFSAERLKGVDSTLKIQPAKLEDSAVYLCASSLAPGGTQHFGDGTRLSIL.

This sequence joins TRBV7-9 and TRBJ2-1; TRBD2 agrees at 10 bases. From germline, CDR1 is SEHNR and CDR2 FQNEAQ (reference sequence). Losses at the gene ends were 5 bases for V and 7 bases for J; bases not matched to a gene: 8. CDR3 length: 15 residues. This CDR3 is CASSKAGGFGNEQFF. The CDR3 DNA reads TGTGCCAGCAGCAAAGCGGGAGGGTTTGGGAATGAGCAGTTCTTC.

This chain uses TRBV11-2 with TRBJ1-1; weak D call: TRBD1 (5 bases). Germline lookup yields CDR1 SGHAT and CDR2 FQNNGV. This CDR3 spans 15 amino acids. Trimming removed 3 bases from V and 2 bases from J, with 13 bases in between. CDR3 nucleotide sequence: TGTGCCAGCAGCTTGAAGGCAGGGCCCAACACTGAAGCTTTCTTT. Its protein product is CASSLKAGPNTEAFF.

CDR3 residues: CASSALTSGSSGTQYF. In DNA, the CDR3 is TGTGCCAGCAGCGCCTTGACTAGCGGGAGTAGTGGGACCCAGTACTTC. The gene calls are TRBV5-4 and TRBJ2-5, with 12 bases identical to TRBD2. The ends lost 4 bases at V and 7 bases at J; junction bases unmatched: 11. This CDR3 is built from 16 residues. Germline V CDR1 and CDR2: SGHNT, YYREEE (reference sequence).

The genes are TRBV2 and TRBJ1-1; D possibly corresponds to TRBD1 (5 bases). Germline CDR1 is SNHLY and CDR2 is FYNNEI. The CDR3 contains 17 residues. The V and J ends lost 9 bases and 1 base respectively, with 24 bases between them. This CDR3 is CARVGQDSDPSNTEAFF. CDR3 coding DNA: TGTGCCAGGGTGGGTCAAGACAGCGATCCCTCGAACACTGAAGCTTTCTTT.

Concerning this clone itself: Different DNA sequences within this sample yield the same CDR3. The chain employs TRBV19 and TRBJ1-1; 8 bases are a match to TRBD1. This CDR3 has 12 residues. The germline gives CDR1 LNHDA, CDR2 SQIVND (reference sequence). V trimming: 9 bases; J trimming: 5 bases; junction bases outside the gene matches: 5. CDR3 sequence reads: CASSGGGTEAFF. The CDR3 DNA sequence: TGTGCCAGCTCAGGGGGCGGGACTGAAGCTTTCTTT.

V and J are TRBV6-6 and TRBJ1-3, with D possibly TRBD1 on 5 matching bases. The CDR3 loop spans 12 amino acids. The germline V gene encodes CDR1 MNHNY and CDR2 SVGAGI (reference sequence). Trimming left V 6 bases short and J 7 bases short, with 10 bases between. The CDR3 protein is CASSLGVNTIYF. In DNA, the CDR3 is TGTGCCAGCAGCCTGGGGGTTAACACCATATATTTT.

The V and J genes are TRBV10-2 and TRBJ2-7, with 9 bases identical to TRBD2. CDR1 and CDR2 (germline): WSHSY, SAAADI. This CDR3 spans 13 amino acids. Losses at the gene ends were 4 bases for V and 5 bases for J; bases not matched to a gene: 3. CDR3 DNA: TGCGCCAGCAGTGGGGGACTAGCCCACGAGCAGTACTTC. Translation: CASSGGLAHEQYF.

J is TRBJ2-2 and V is TRBV7-9; unclear D gene. Germline CDR1 reads SEHNR; CDR2 reads FQNEAQ (reference sequence). The CDR3 spans 16 residues. V was clipped by 1 base and J by 6 bases, with 15 bases between them. CDR3 nucleotide sequence: TGTGCCAGCAGCTTAGGTGTAGGGTGGATGGCCGGGGAGCTGTTTTTT. Translation: CASSLGVGWMAGELFF. The complete variable domain, with remaining parts taken from reference TRBV7-9 and TRBJ2-2, reads DTGVSQNPRHKITKRGQNVTFRCDPISEHNRLYWYRQTLGQGPEFLTYFQNEAQLEKSRLLSDRFSAERPKGSFSTLEIQRTEQGDSAMYLCASSLGVGWMAGELFFGEGSRLTVL.

This sequence joins TRBV27 and TRBJ1-2; TRBD1 matches at 9 bases. CDR1 and CDR2 (germline): MNHEY, SMNVEV (reference sequence). This CDR3 has 14 amino acids. V lost 3 bases to trimming and J lost 5 bases; unmatched junction nucleotides: 4. The CDR3 reads CASSFGTGSYGYTF. CDR3 coding DNA: TGTGCCAGCAGTTTTGGGACAGGGAGTTATGGCTACACCTTC.

This clone was recorded a few times. The chain couples TRBV7-6 to TRBJ1-3, with D possibly matching TRBD1 (5 bases). V was trimmed by 5 bases and J by 4 bases, leaving 12 bases between them. The germline gives CDR1 SGHVS, CDR2 FNYEAQ. The CDR3 is 14 residues long. This chain's CDR3 is CASSHGTGGNTIYF. The DNA of the CDR3 is TGTGCCAGCAGCCACGGGACGGGAGGAAACACCATATATTTT.

The rearrangement links TRBV23-1 to TRBJ2-7; 9 nucleotides line up with TRBD1. Being an ORF, TRBV23-1 has a function that is uncertain. J gave up 2 bases and V 4 bases, and 9 bases lay outside the gene matches. This CDR3 has 16 residues. The CDR3 coding sequence is TGCGCCAGCAGTCGAGTGACAGGGGGACCCACCTACGAGCAGTACTTC. This sequence encodes CASSRVTGGPTYEQYF.

The chain couples TRBV6-6 to TRBJ1-2; 10 positions match TRBD1. Germline V CDR1 and CDR2: MNHNY, SVGAGI (reference sequence). The CDR3 sequence is 14 residues long. Trimming at V came to 10 bases and at J to 6 bases, leaving 11 bases not matched to a gene. CDR3 sequence (DNA): TGTGCCATCGGTCCGACAGGGGGCGTTAATGGCTACACCTTC. Translating gives CAIGPTGGVNGYTF.

V gene TRBV13 combines with J gene TRBJ2-7; TRBD2 might be the D (5 bases). Trimming pared 6 bases from V and 3 bases from J, leaving 21 bases between. CDR1 is PRHDT and CDR2 is FYEKMQ in the germline V gene (reference sequence). The length of the CDR3 is 16 residues. CDR3 DNA: TGTGCCAGCAGTGCCCGGAGCGGCGTTCTTTTCTACGAGCAGTACTTC. It translates to CASSARSGVLFYEQYF.

V and J are TRBV25-1 and TRBJ2-3; 8 nucleotides agree with TRBD2. CDR3 length equals 15 residues. Germline V gives CDR1 MGHDK, CDR2 SYGVNS. Trimming removed 2 bases from V and 4 bases from J; junction bases left unmatched: 5. The CDR3 protein is CASSEGTRNPDTQYF. The CDR3 DNA reads TGTGCCAGCAGTGAAGGGACTAGGAATCCAGATACGCAGTATTTT.

The J gene is TRBJ1-1, the V gene TRBV6-5; D perhaps matches TRBD1 (5 bases). The CDR3 has 15 residues. Germline lookup yields CDR1 MNHEY and CDR2 SVGAGI. Trimming left V 4 bases short and J 4 bases short, with 16 bases between. CDR3 region: CASSSNRGGGTEAFF. CDR3 nucleotide sequence: TGTGCCAGCAGTTCCAATAGGGGCGGAGGCACTGAAGCTTTCTTT.

Worth noting for this clone: Within the sample, other DNA sequences also encode this same CDR3. The gene calls are TRBV5-1 and TRBJ2-7, with TRBD1 matching 9 bases. This CDR3 is 14 amino acids long. Germline lookup yields CDR1 SGHRS and CDR2 YFSETQ. The V and J ends lost 5 bases and 3 bases, in that order; junction bases with no gene match: 6. CDR3 bases: TGCGCCAGCAGGGAACCGGGACAGGGCTACGAGCAGTACTTC. Translated, it gives CASREPGQGYEQYF.

V and J are TRBV28 and TRBJ1-1; D is uncertain. The germline V gene encodes CDR1 MDHEN and CDR2 SYDVKM. The CDR3 is 13 residues long. V gave up 3 bases and J gave up 4 bases, with 9 bases separating them. The CDR3 DNA is TGTGCCAGCAGTTTGAATGTCATCACTGAAGCTTTCTTT. This codes for CASSLNVITEAFF.

The chain combines TRBV5-6 with TRBJ1-2, with TRBD1 matching 8 bases. CDR3 size: 17 residues. After removal of 6 bases from V and 0 bases from J, the junction contained 13 bases not matched to a gene. Germline CDR1 is SGHDT and CDR2 is YYEEEE. CDR3 residues: CASNTVGTGVSNYGYTF. The CDR3 DNA is TGTGCCAGCAACACGGTGGGGACAGGCGTGTCTAACTATGGCTACACCTTC.

J is TRBJ1-1 and V is TRBV6-5, with D unclear. CDR3 length: 13 residues. V lost 5 bases and J 1 base, leaving 8 bases between the germline ends. Germline lookup yields CDR1 MNHEY and CDR2 SVGAGI. The CDR3 loop reads CASSEAANTEAFF. The CDR3 DNA follows: TGTGCCAGCAGTGAGGCAGCGAACACTGAAGCTTTCTTT.

V and J are TRBV9 and TRBJ2-2; possible D gene TRBD2, 6 bases. The V and J ends lost 2 bases and 2 bases respectively, with 19 bases between them. Germline CDR1 SGDLS, CDR2 YYNGEE. CDR3 length: 18 residues. The CDR3 here is CASSVSRDLTANTGELFF. CDR3 nucleotides: TGTGCCAGCAGCGTGTCCAGGGACTTAACAGCAAACACCGGGGAGCTGTTTTTT.